The text below deals with one T cell receptor beta chain. Its antigen remains unidentified. Base quality data are lacking; no much larger clone is found one base away. The reads were generated on an Illumina NovaSeq 6000. cDNA libraries for TCRalpha and TCRbeta were prepared by 5'RACE using constant-segment primers, with sample barcodes and unique molecular identifiers added. RNA was extracted from every sample with Trizol reagent. Libraries were amplified in two PCR steps, with a second sample barcode and Illumina TruSeq adapters added in the second step. Libraries were sequenced on an Illumina NovaSeq with 2 x 150 bp paired-end reads. The paper's data handling went like this. With migec v1.2.7, reads were demultiplexed and then collapsed into UMI-guided consensus sequences. Using mixcr v2.1.11, UMI consensuses were aligned to TRA and TRB V and J templates and then assembled into clonotypes. Expanded or contracted clonotypes were those called significant by both edgeR and NoisET, with noise models trained on biological replicates. For edgeR calls, the cutoffs were a false discovery rate-adjusted p below 0.01 and a log2 fold-change threshold of 1. As an exploratory analysis of dynamics, max-normalized trajectories of the 1000 most abundant clonotypes were examined with PCA combined with hierarchical clustering. Each responding clone was given a CD4 or CD8 phenotype based on the CD4+ and CD8+ repertoires, which had been sequenced separately. TCRdb cleaned the public reads at Q25 with fastp, built clones with MiXCR and kept in-frame beta chains. Entries that share a CDR3 protein sequence are merged under the most common genes and DNA. For this entry, the V and J calls and clone size follow TCRdb and not the study's own pipeline. Recorded for this sample are hundreds of thousands of distinct CDR3 sequences; less than 25% of them occurred a single time. 7% to 9% of the sample goes to the ten largest clones.

This entry is derived from a study of T-cell memory formation after mild COVID-19 (dated by TCRdb to the early 2020s). At the level of the whole study: TCR sequence clusters from the two donors were found to be largely donor specific. The cohort was made up of two young adult volunteers, one female and one male, who were previously healthy. In two donors, T-cell clones that expanded and contracted after mild COVID-19 were followed by sequencing TCRalpha and TCRbeta repertoires longitudinally. The paper as a whole reports these results and caveats: Whether the second-wave clones peaking on day 37 were SARS-CoV-2 specific was not confirmed. Clones that contracted from day 15 to 85 showed balanced CD4/CD8 phenotypes, whereas a second wave of clones that expanded from day 15 to 37 leaned towards CD4+. The study covered only a couple of mild cases, and larger cohorts including severe cases with pre-infection samples were considered necessary. Some responding clones were detected in pre-infection memory, suggesting pre-existing cross-reactive memory T cells joined the SARS-CoV-2 response. Contracting CD4+ clones were located mainly in the CM and EM memory subsets, whereas CD8+ clones were found to be enriched in EMRA.

V is trimmed back by 1 base and J by 5 bases, and the junction contains 0 bases that no gene match accounts for. For CDR1 and CDR2, the germline V gene lists SQVTM and ANQGSEA. Including cysteine and phenylalanine, the CDR3 has 14 amino acids. Only the CDR3 DNA stays, 42 bases, in frame from base 1. PBMCs were isolated by Ficoll-Paque density gradient centrifugation. The sequenced sample was PBMCs or a T cell subset sorted from them (not recorded which). The TCR originated in an adult woman who had mild COVID-19 (a few samples of this study predate the infection). The sample titles of this study are shuffled in the database, so cell type and time point are left out; the donor was told from shared clones. The chain links TRBV29-1 with TRBJ2-1, with 12 bases aligning to TRBD2. The base sequence is TGCAGCGTTGAAGGACTAGCGGGAGACAATGAGCAGTTCTTC. Its protein product is CSVEGLAGDNEQFF.